A single sample is the source of the 15 T cell receptor beta chains below, sequenced in a study of cytomegalovirus exposure and HLA in healthy donors (dated by TCRdb to 2016 to 2017). Library generation was performed with the immunoSEQ multiplex PCR assay. For the multiplex PCR, a mixture combining 60 forward primers for TCR Vbeta segments and 13 reverse primers for TCR Jbeta segments was used. TCRdb carries this immuneACCESS record with in-frame sequences only. Its versions omit some clonotypes, under half of them owing to an unresolved V gene in the studies checked, with the rest unexplained. The sample data list some 110,000 clones, and 65% to 75% of these were observed just once. Jointly, the top ten make up roughly 12% of the sample. Input material: PBMCs. Receptor source: a woman in her forties or fifties in good health and CMV-seropositive.

Here the CDR3 reads CASRTDSSGANVLTF. The CDR3 nucleotides are TGTGCCAGCAGGACGGACAGCTCTGGGGCCAACGTCCTGACTTTC. The chain links TRBV2 to TRBJ2-6; tentatively, D is TRBD1 (6 bases). Trimming cost V 6 bases and J 0 bases, with 9 bases left between them. The germline gives CDR1 SNHLY, CDR2 FYNNEI. The CDR3 extends over 15 amino acids.

This chain links TRBV27 with TRBJ1-2; unclear D gene. This CDR3 has 13 residues. Germline V gene data show CDR1 as MNHEY and CDR2 as SMNVEV (reference sequence). V lost 4 bases and J lost 3, with 9 bases in between. DNA for the CDR3: TGTGCCAGCAGTTATCGGGAAGACTATGGCTACACCTTC. It codes for CASSYREDYGYTF.

This chain links TRBV6-5 with TRBJ2-7, with D perhaps matching TRBD1 (6 bases). Germline-derived CDR1 and CDR2 are MNHEY and SVGAGI. V shed 4 bases and J shed 2 bases, with 12 bases lying between them. CDR3 length equals 14 residues. The CDR3 coding sequence is TGTGCCAGCAGTTTAAAACAGGGAACCTACGAGCAGTACTTC. This encodes CASSLKQGTYEQYF.

The chain uses TRBV6-5 and TRBJ2-5; D might be TRBD1 (5 bases). Deletions cut 6 bases from V and 5 bases from J, with 10 bases between. Germline CDR1 reads MNHEY; CDR2 reads SVGAGI. The CDR3 contains 12 residues. CDR3 nucleotide sequence: TGTGCCAGCAGAGGGGTCTGGGAGACCCAGTACTTC. Its protein is CASRGVWETQYF.

The chain employs TRBV4-3 and TRBJ1-1; no definite D call. V was pared by 1 base and J by 7 bases, with 7 bases between. Germline values: CDR1 LGHNA, CDR2 YSLEER. The length of the CDR3 is 12 residues. This chain's CDR3 is CASSQGGVEAFF. The CDR3, as DNA: TGCGCCAGCAGCCAAGGTGGAGTTGAAGCTTTCTTT.

The chain joins TRBV29-1 to TRBJ2-5, with a weak D call TRBD2 (5 bases). The germline V gene has CDR1 SQVTM and CDR2 ANQGSEA. This CDR3 contains 12 residues. The germline V and J ends were trimmed by 7 bases and 5 bases, with 14 bases remaining between them. CDR3 residues: CSAVPGKETQYF. The CDR3, as DNA: TGCAGCGCCGTACCGGGGAAGGAGACCCAGTACTTC. The variable domain in full, completed from reference TRBV29-1 and TRBJ2-5, reads SAVISQKPSRDICQRGTSLTIQCQVDSQVTMMFWYRQQPGQSLTLIATANQGSEATYESGFVIDKFPISRPNLTFSTLTVSNMSPEDSSIYLCSAVPGKETQYFGPGTRLLVL.

V and J are TRBV7-8 and TRBJ2-4; 13 bases agree with TRBD2. V was clipped by 5 bases and J by 8 bases; unmatched bases: 9. Germline values: CDR1 SGHVS, CDR2 FQNEAQ. The CDR3 spans 16 residues. The CDR3 spells CASSPRTSGSGDIQYF. The CDR3 nucleotides read TGTGCCAGCAGCCCTCGGACTAGCGGGAGTGGGGACATTCAGTACTTC.

The V call is TRBV5-1, the J call TRBJ1-3; D unclear. The ends were cut back, 0 bases at V and 8 bases at J, with 15 bases in the middle. In germline, CDR1 is SGHRS, CDR2 YFSETQ. This CDR3 region has 15 residues. This CDR3 reads CASSLELFQSDTIYF. The CDR3 DNA follows: TGCGCCAGCAGCTTGGAACTTTTTCAGAGCGACACCATATATTTT.

DNA for the CDR3: TGTGCCAGCAGGGAATCGTCAGACTATCCCGATCCGCAGTATTTT. Translating gives CASRESSDYPDPQYF. The genes are TRBV6-6 and TRBJ2-3; D is perhaps TRBD2 (5 bases). Germline CDR1 is MNHNY and CDR2 is SVGAGI (reference sequence). Trimming took off 6 bases at V and 10 bases at J, with 23 bases between the two ends. The CDR3 is made up of 15 amino acids.

This chain joins TRBV2 and TRBJ2-1; 11 bases are a match to TRBD2. The CDR3 consists of 15 residues. Germline CDR1 and CDR2: SNHLY and FYNNEI. After removal of 8 bases from V and 3 bases from J, the junction contained 6 bases not matched to a gene. CDR3 sequence reads: CASFTSGGLYNEQFF. The DNA of the CDR3 is TGTGCCAGCTTTACTAGCGGGGGCCTCTACAATGAGCAGTTCTTC.

J is TRBJ2-3 and V is TRBV1; TRBD1, the table's D call, was not compared with the DNA. TRBV1 is designated a pseudogene. This CDR3 region has 16 residues. The CDR3 nucleotides read TGCACCAGCAGCCAAGATCCCAGGGCCGGCACAGATACGCAGTATTTT. Protein: CTSSQDPRAGTDTQYF.

The rearrangement joins TRBV11-3 to TRBJ2-1; D remains ambiguous. The CDR3 spans 16 residues. Per germline, CDR1 SGHNT and CDR2 YENEEA. V lost 5 bases and J 2 bases, leaving 16 bases between the germline ends. The CDR3 loop reads CASSPSFAATYNEQFF. The CDR3 DNA reads as TGTGCCAGCAGCCCTAGTTTCGCAGCCACCTACAATGAGCAGTTCTTC.

The chain uses TRBV28 and TRBJ1-2; maybe TRBD1 (5 bases). The CDR3 contains 14 residues. Trimming shortened V by 4 bases and J by 2 bases, and 11 bases separated the two germline ends. The germline V gene encodes CDR1 MDHEN and CDR2 SYDVKM. The DNA for the CDR3 is TGTGCCAGCAGTTCTACAGGACAAAACTATGGCTACACCTTC. Translating it yields CASSSTGQNYGYTF.

The chain employs TRBV2 and TRBJ2-7; 10 bases are shared with TRBD1. The V segment lost 5 bases and the J segment 7 bases; nucleotides outside the gene matches: 5. There are 13 residues in the CDR3. Per the germline V gene, CDR1 is SNHLY and CDR2 is FYNNEI. The CDR3 region has the DNA TGTGCCAGCAGTCGACAGGGGGCGGGAGAGCAGTACTTC. It specifies CASSRQGAGEQYF.

Only a few counts were recorded for this clone. The J gene is TRBJ1-4, the V gene TRBV7-8; possibly TRBD1 for D (6 bases). This CDR3 has 15 residues. Trimming took 1 base from V and 8 from J, leaving 14 bases between them. Per the germline V gene, CDR1 is SGHVS and CDR2 is FQNEAQ. The CDR3 DNA follows: TGTGCCAGCAGCTTAGGGGGGGGGCACACAGAAAAACTGTTTTTT. Translating gives CASSLGGGHTEKLFF.